The 9 T cell receptor beta chains below all came from one sample that was sequenced in a study of control samples from healthy donors and cancer patients. Data came from immunoSEQ multiplex PCR; TCRdb stores just in-frame clones and leaves some out. The sample has 80,000 or so clones; around 92% are singletons. What was sequenced was blood. The receptors originated from a man between 45 and 60 years old in good health.

Only one count was recorded for this clone. V usage is TRBV6-5 and J usage is TRBJ1-2, with D possibly matching TRBD1 (5 bases). The CDR3 is made up of 13 amino acids. With 6 bases removed from V and 7 bases from J, the gap between germline ends came to 15 bases. CDR1 is MNHEY, CDR2 SVGAGI, per germline. CDR3 loop: CASSDQGRGGYTF. The CDR3 nucleotides read TGTGCCAGCAGCGACCAGGGTAGGGGTGGCTACACCTTC.

The chain is built from TRBV5-1 and TRBJ2-7; the match to TRBD2 covers 9 bases. The CDR3 extends over 15 amino acids. V dropped 4 bases and J dropped 0; count of bases not matched to a gene: 5. The germline gives CDR1 SGHRS, CDR2 YFSETQ. The CDR3 coding sequence is TGCGCCAGCAGCAGGGGCGGGGGGGTCTCCTACGAGCAGTACTTC. Translated, it gives CASSRGGGVSYEQYF.

The chain has TRBV9 and TRBJ2-3; TRBD2 might be the D (5 bases). Germline lookup yields CDR1 SGDLS and CDR2 YYNGEE. The V end lost 0 bases, the J end lost 2 bases, and 16 bases lay between the germline ends. The CDR3 spans 17 residues. The CDR3 protein is CASSVVGGPWDTDTQYF. The CDR3 nucleotides are TGTGCCAGCAGCGTAGTCGGAGGCCCTTGGGACACAGATACGCAGTATTTT.

This clone turned up a few times. The CDR3 region is CASNTGTTETGELFF. In nucleotides, the CDR3 is TGTGCCAGCAATACCGGGACTACCGAAACCGGGGAGCTGTTTTTT. The J gene is TRBJ2-2, the V gene TRBV25-1; 7 bases line up with TRBD2. Trimming cost V 7 bases and J 5 bases; bases outside gene matches: 10. Looked up from germline, CDR1 is MGHDK and CDR2 is SYGVNS. This CDR3 is built from 15 residues.

The chain is built from TRBV12-5 and TRBJ2-3; maybe TRBD2 (6 bases). Germline loops: CDR1 LGHNT, CDR2 FRNRAP. The CDR3 spans 15 residues. V lost 4 bases to trimming and J lost 6 bases, with 17 bases between them. The CDR3 sequence is CASGSSGGAPDTQYF. For the CDR3, the DNA is TGTGCTAGTGGTTCCAGTGGCGGGGCCCCCGATACGCAGTATTTT. Supplemented by reference TRBV12-5 and TRBJ2-3, the full variable domain reads DARVTQTPRHKVTEMGQEVTMRCQPILGHNTVFWYRQTMMQGLELLAYFRNRAPLDDSGMPKDRFSAEMPDATLATLKIQPSEPRDSAVYFCASGSSGGAPDTQYFGPGTRLTVL.

The chain uses TRBV29-1 and TRBJ1-2; the match to TRBD1 covers 8 bases. Germline lookup yields CDR1 SQVTM and CDR2 ANQGSEA. The CDR3 runs to 13 residues. Trimming at V came to 7 bases and at J to 2 bases, leaving 6 bases not matched to a gene. CDR3 in DNA: TGCAGCGCCGGGACAGGACACAACTATGGCTACACCTTC. Amino acid sequence: CSAGTGHNYGYTF.

The chain carries TRBV5-5 and TRBJ2-6, with D perhaps being TRBD1 or TRBD2 (6 bases each). There are 15 residues in the CDR3. Germline CDR1 and CDR2: SGHKS and YYEKEE (reference sequence). V was trimmed by 4 bases and J by 4 bases, leaving 12 bases between them. The CDR3 sequence: CASSPRGTGANVLTF. The CDR3 nucleotides read TGTGCCAGCAGCCCCCGGGGGACAGGGGCCAACGTCCTGACTTTC.

V gene TRBV30 combines with J gene TRBJ1-3; weak D call: TRBD1 (5 bases). Trimming took off 0 bases at V and 3 bases at J, with 15 bases between the two ends. Germline loops: CDR1 GTSNPN, CDR2 SVGIG (reference sequence). The CDR3 runs to 16 residues. CDR3 DNA: TGTGCCTGGAGTGTAACCCGCGGGGCACATGGAAACACCATATATTTT. Translated: CAWSVTRGAHGNTIYF. Supplemented by reference TRBV30 and TRBJ1-3, the full variable domain reads SQTIHQWPATLVQPVGSPLSLECTVEGTSNPNLYWYRQAAGRGLQLLFYSVGIGQISSEVPQNLSASRPQDRQFILSSKKLLLSDSGFYLCAWSVTRGAHGNTIYFGEGSWLTVV.

This chain joins TRBV5-1 and TRBJ1-1; 7 positions match TRBD1. This CDR3 has 14 amino acids. The germline V gene has CDR1 SGHRS and CDR2 YFSETQ. Trimming removed 2 bases from V and 3 bases from J; junction bases left unmatched: 4. CDR3: CASSLGRGDTEAFF. The DNA for the CDR3 is TGCGCCAGCAGCTTAGGCAGGGGGGACACTGAAGCTTTCTTT. The full variable domain, completed using reference TRBV5-1 and TRBJ1-1, is KAGVTQTPRYLIKTRGQQVTLSCSPISGHRSVSWYQQTPGQGLQFLFEYFSETQRNKGNFPGRFSGRQFSNSRSEMNVSTLELGDSALYLCASSLGRGDTEAFFGQGTRLTVV.